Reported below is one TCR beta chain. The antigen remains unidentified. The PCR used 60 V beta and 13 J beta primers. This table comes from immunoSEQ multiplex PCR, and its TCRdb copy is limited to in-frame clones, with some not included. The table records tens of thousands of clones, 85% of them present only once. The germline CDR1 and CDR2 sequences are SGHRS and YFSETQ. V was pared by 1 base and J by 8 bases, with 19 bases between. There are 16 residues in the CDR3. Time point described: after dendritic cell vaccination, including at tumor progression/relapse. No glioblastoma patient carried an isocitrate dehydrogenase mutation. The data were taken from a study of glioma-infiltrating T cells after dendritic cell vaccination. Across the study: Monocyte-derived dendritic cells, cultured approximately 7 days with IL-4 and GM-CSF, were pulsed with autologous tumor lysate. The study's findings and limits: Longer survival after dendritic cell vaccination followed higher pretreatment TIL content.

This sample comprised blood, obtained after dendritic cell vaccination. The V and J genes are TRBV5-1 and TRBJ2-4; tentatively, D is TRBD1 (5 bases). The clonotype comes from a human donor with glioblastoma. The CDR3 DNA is TGCGCCAGCAGCTTGTTAATGGTTGCAGGGTCGGACATTCAGTACTTC. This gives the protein CASSLLMVAGSDIQYF.